One sample yielded the 22 T cell receptor beta chains listed below, sequenced in a study of T cell clonotyping in hematopoietic cell transplantation (dated by TCRdb to the early 2020s). This sample's time point label indicates: recipient sample about 28 days before transplant, after cytoreduction. Library generation was performed with the immunoSEQ multiplex PCR assay. The immuneACCESS repertoire file appears here via TCRdb, limited to in-frame rearrangements. These files lack a portion of the clones; in checked studies, under half of the deficit traces to unresolved V genes, and the cause of the others is not known. The table for this sample lists 27,000 or so clones; 60% to 80% of them were counted only once. Clones ranked in the top ten supply 5% to 6.5% of the sample. Sequencing was performed on peripheral blood mononuclear cells, taken before stem cell transplant. These receptors were obtained from a man in his forties or fifties with myelodysplastic syndrome. Some clones in this sample may be carry-over from other donors' samples.

This chain connects TRBV9 to TRBJ2-1; either TRBD1 or TRBD2 may fit D (6 bases each). The CDR3 has 15 residues. From germline, CDR1 is SGDLS and CDR2 YYNGEE. Between the trimmed V and J ends, which lost 0 bases and 2 bases, there was a span of 9 bases. The CDR3 here is CASSVDGGPYNEQFF. CDR3 nucleotide sequence: TGTGCCAGCAGCGTAGACGGGGGCCCCTACAATGAGCAGTTCTTC.

This CDR3 is CASSARDRGGYTF. Written as DNA, the CDR3 is TGTGCCAGCAGCGCCAGGGACAGGGGTGGCTACACCTTC. The chain links TRBV27 to TRBJ1-2, with 10 bases matching TRBD1. The ends lost 6 bases at V and 7 bases at J; junction bases unmatched: 5. This CDR3 is 13 amino acids long. CDR1 MNHEY and CDR2 SMNVEV come from the germline V gene (reference sequence).

This clone was observed a few times. This chain links TRBV28 with TRBJ1-6, with TRBD1 matching over 9 bases. With 6 bases clipped from V and 9 bases from J, the junction kept 15 bases outside the gene matches. Germline V gives CDR1 MDHEN, CDR2 SYDVKM. The CDR3 extends over 17 amino acids. Here the CDR3 DNA reads TGTGCCAGCAGCTTACTCGAGGACAGGGGTCTAGGTTCACCCCTCCACTTT. Protein product: CASSLLEDRGLGSPLHF.

This chain connects TRBV9 to TRBJ2-2, with a possible D match to TRBD1 (6 bases). Germline V gives CDR1 SGDLS, CDR2 YYNGEE. Trimming took 0 bases from V and 5 from J, leaving 11 bases between them. The CDR3 spans 15 residues. CDR3 in DNA: TGTGCCAGCAGCGTAGCTTGGACAGAGACCGGGGAGCTGTTTTTT. Protein product: CASSVAWTETGELFF. Using reference TRBV9 and TRBJ2-2 for the parts outside the CDR3, the full variable domain is DSGVTQTPKHLITATGQRVTLRCSPRSGDLSVYWYQQSLDQGLQFLIQYYNGEERAKGNILERFSAQQFPDLHSELNLSSLELGDSALYFCASSVAWTETGELFFGEGSRLTVL.

For this clone: A junction end diverges from the germline sequence, so it may reflect a read error. V is TRBV6-1 and J is TRBJ2-1, with a tentative D call TRBD2 (5 bases). Germline CDR1 is MNHNS and CDR2 is SASEGT. CDR3 size: 14 residues. The CDR3 sequence: CASSGGIGSNEQLF. CDR3 in DNA: TGTGCCAGCAGTGGTGGAATAGGGAGCAATGAGCAGCTCTTC.

The V and J genes are TRBV27 and TRBJ2-5, with D perhaps TRBD2 (5 bases). The CDR3 loop spans 13 amino acids. Germline lookup yields CDR1 MNHEY and CDR2 SMNVEV (reference sequence). With 5 bases removed from V and 1 base from J, the gap between germline ends came to 8 bases. CDR3 bases: TGTGCCAGCAGTCCGCGGGCCCAAGAGACCCAGTACTTC. This encodes CASSPRAQETQYF.

There are a few counts of this clone. This chain connects TRBV25-1 to TRBJ2-1; possibly TRBD1 or TRBD2 for D (5 bases each). CDR1 is MGHDK, CDR2 SYGVNS, per germline. V lost 7 bases to trimming and J lost 0 bases, with 10 bases between them. The CDR3 extends over 14 amino acids. CDR3 sequence reads: CASTRGPSYNEQFF. The DNA of the CDR3 is TGTGCCAGCACCCGGGGCCCCTCCTACAATGAGCAGTTCTTC.

The chain links TRBV19 to TRBJ2-7; D not certain. V shed 9 bases and J shed 1 base, with 10 bases lying between them. The CDR3 loop spans 12 amino acids. CDR1 and CDR2 (germline): LNHDA, SQIVND (reference sequence). The CDR3 region is CASLGQSYEQYF. Written as DNA, the CDR3 is TGTGCCAGCCTAGGGCAGTCCTACGAGCAGTACTTC.

This clone was seen a few times. CDR3 nucleotide sequence: TGTGCCAGCAGCCCCTCGGTAGCGGGGGGGTCCGATGACGGAGAGACCCAGTACTTC. Amino acid sequence: CASSPSVAGGSDDGETQYF. The chain uses TRBV4-2 and TRBJ2-5, with TRBD2 identical over 11 bases. The V and J ends lost 4 bases and 4 bases, in that order; junction bases with no gene match: 17. Germline V gene lookup returns CDR1 LGHNA and CDR2 YNFKEQ. The length of the CDR3 is 19 residues.

The chain joins TRBV6-5 to TRBJ2-5; D possibly corresponds to TRBD2 (5 bases). The CDR3 length is 14 residues. In germline, CDR1 is MNHEY, CDR2 SVGAGI. V dropped 2 bases and J dropped 5 bases, with 12 bases sitting between them. The CDR3 loop is CASSYPTSGETQYF. The CDR3 bases are TGTGCCAGCAGTTACCCGACTTCGGGGGAGACCCAGTACTTC.

The chain couples TRBV2 to TRBJ1-5; no firm D call. Germline V CDR1 and CDR2: SNHLY, FYNNEI. Deletions cut 4 bases from V and 4 bases from J, with 8 bases between. This CDR3 has 13 amino acids. In DNA form, the CDR3 reads TGTGCCAGCAGTGTCCAGCGGAATCAGCCCCAGCATTTT. This codes for CASSVQRNQPQHF.

The genes are TRBV4-1 and TRBJ2-7, with 8 bases aligning to TRBD2. This CDR3 is built from 16 residues. V trimming: 0 bases; J trimming: 5 bases; junction bases outside the gene matches: 9. Germline lookup yields CDR1 MGHRA and CDR2 YSYEKL. The CDR3 reads CASSQDVLGLADEQYF. The CDR3 bases are TGCGCCAGCAGCCAAGACGTTCTTGGACTAGCTGACGAGCAGTACTTC.

This clone has only one observation. The V call is TRBV29-1, the J call TRBJ2-2; D gene unclear. V dropped 5 bases and J dropped 4 bases, with 17 bases sitting between them. This CDR3 region has 15 residues. CDR1 and CDR2 (germline): SQVTM, ANQGSEA. The CDR3 sequence is CSVRVGNSGTGELFF. The CDR3 DNA sequence: TGCAGCGTTAGGGTAGGGAATTCGGGCACCGGGGAGCTGTTTTTT.

The genes are TRBV28 and TRBJ2-7; 8 nucleotides align to TRBD1. The CDR3 totals 14 residues. After removal of 8 bases from V and 0 bases from J, the junction contained 6 bases not matched to a gene. CDR1 and CDR2 from the germline V gene are MDHEN and SYDVKM. The CDR3 spells CASQGAADSYEQYF. The CDR3 DNA is TGTGCCAGCCAGGGGGCGGCAGACTCCTACGAGCAGTACTTC.

This clone was detected once. The V gene is TRBV6-5, the J gene TRBJ1-2; no clear D. This CDR3 contains 14 residues. With 3 bases removed from V and 4 bases from J, the gap between germline ends came to 12 bases. Germline CDR1 and CDR2: MNHEY and SVGAGI. This CDR3 is CASSYQQWGYGYTF. In nucleotides, the CDR3 is TGTGCCAGCAGTTATCAACAGTGGGGCTATGGCTACACCTTC.

The chain is built from TRBV4-1 and TRBJ1-1, with D uncertain. The V end lost 1 base, the J end lost 1 base, and 1 base lay between the germline ends. CDR1 and CDR2 (germline): MGHRA, YSYEKL. The CDR3 contains 12 residues. The chain's CDR3 is CASSQGNTEAFF. The CDR3 DNA sequence: TGCGCCAGCAGCCAAGGGAACACTGAAGCTTTCTTT.

This chain joins TRBV7-8 and TRBJ2-3, with TRBD2 as a possible D gene (5 bases). This CDR3 has 15 residues. The germline V gene encodes CDR1 SGHVS and CDR2 FQNEAQ. Trimming removed 5 bases from V and 2 bases from J, with 14 bases in between. The CDR3 loop is CASSAGRTYTDTQYF. The CDR3 region has the DNA TGTGCCAGCAGCGCCGGCAGGACTTACACAGATACGCAGTATTTT.

The chain combines TRBV27 with TRBJ2-7; D call uncertain. V shed 3 bases and J shed 7 bases, with 10 bases lying between them. This CDR3 has 12 amino acids. The germline gives CDR1 MNHEY, CDR2 SMNVEV (reference sequence). The CDR3 loop is CASSFPGGEQYF. CDR3 sequence (DNA): TGTGCCAGCAGTTTCCCTGGTGGGGAGCAGTACTTC.

V usage is TRBV6-5 and J usage is TRBJ1-1; D is unclear. CDR3 length: 16 amino acids. Trimming took off 0 bases at V and 5 bases at J, with 16 bases between the two ends. Germline assignment: CDR1 MNHEY and CDR2 SVGAGI. This CDR3 reads CASSYSPTNKGTEAFF. In DNA form, the CDR3 reads TGTGCCAGCAGTTACTCGCCAACCAACAAGGGTACTGAAGCTTTCTTT.

The DNA of the CDR3 is TGTGCCTGGATTAACGGTGGGCAAGGCTACACCTTC. Translation gives CAWINGGQGYTF. The genes are TRBV30 and TRBJ1-2; no firm D call. Trimming took 4 bases from V and 8 from J, leaving 14 bases between them. The CDR3 runs 12 residues. Germline V gene data show CDR1 as GTSNPN and CDR2 as SVGIG (reference sequence). The complete variable domain, with remaining parts taken from reference TRBV30 and TRBJ1-2, reads SQTIHQWPATLVQPVGSPLSLECTVEGTSNPNLYWYRQAAGRGLQLLFYSVGIGQISSEVPQNLSASRPQDRQFILSSKKLLLSDSGFYLCAWINGGQGYTFGSGTRLTVV.

V and J are TRBV15 and TRBJ2-5; D is possibly TRBD2 (6 bases). V was pared by 3 bases and J by 4 bases, with 9 bases between. The germline CDR1 and CDR2 sequences are LNHNV and YYDKDF (reference sequence). This CDR3 comprises 13 residues. The CDR3 bases are TGTGCCACCAGCAGGGGGACTGCAGAGACCCAGTACTTC. Amino acid sequence: CATSRGTAETQYF.

In DNA form, the CDR3 reads TGTGCCAGCAGCTTGGGACAGGGGGCGAGTGAGCAGTACTTC. As protein: CASSLGQGASEQYF. The gene calls are TRBV7-6 and TRBJ2-7; 12 bases agree with TRBD1. V was pared by 3 bases and J by 7 bases, with 4 bases of the junction left unmatched. This CDR3 is built from 14 residues. The V gene's germline CDR1 is SGHVS and CDR2 FNYEAQ.